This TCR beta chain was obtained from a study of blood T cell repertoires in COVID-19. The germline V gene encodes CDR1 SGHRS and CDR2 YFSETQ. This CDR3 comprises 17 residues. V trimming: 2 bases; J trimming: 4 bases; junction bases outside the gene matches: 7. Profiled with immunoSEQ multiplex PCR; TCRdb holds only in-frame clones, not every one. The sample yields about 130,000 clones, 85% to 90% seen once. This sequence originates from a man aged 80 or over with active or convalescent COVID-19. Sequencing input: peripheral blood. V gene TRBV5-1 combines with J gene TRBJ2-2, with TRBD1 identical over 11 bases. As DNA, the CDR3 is TGCGCCAGCAGCTTCCGGACAGGGGGCGCGGGCACCGGGGAGCTGTTTTTT. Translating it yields CASSFRTGGAGTGELFF. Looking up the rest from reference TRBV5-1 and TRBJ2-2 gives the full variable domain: KAGVTQTPRYLIKTRGQQVTLSCSPISGHRSVSWYQQTPGQGLQFLFEYFSETQRNKGNFPGRFSGRQFSNSRSEMNVSTLELGDSALYLCASSFRTGGAGTGELFFGEGSRLTVL.